This entry lists 21 T cell receptor beta chains sequenced from one sample in a study of cytomegalovirus exposure and HLA in healthy donors. The study ran its PCR with 60 Vbeta and 13 Jbeta primers. Libraries were prepared by immunoSEQ multiplex PCR; TCRdb keeps only in-frame clonotypes and omits some of them. The sample consists of roughly 200,000 clones, roughly 80% of them appearing once. The sequenced sample was PBMCs. These receptors came from a female donor in good health and CMV-seronegative.

The chain is built from TRBV19 and TRBJ1-2, with D possibly TRBD1 on 5 matching bases. This CDR3 contains 11 residues. V lost 6 bases and J lost 6, with 8 bases in between. Per the germline V gene, CDR1 is LNHDA and CDR2 is SQIVND (reference sequence). The CDR3 reads CASRAGHGYTF. In nucleotides, the CDR3 is TGTGCCAGTAGGGCAGGGCATGGCTACACCTTC. The whole variable domain, filled in from reference TRBV19 and TRBJ1-2, reads DGGITQSPKYLFRKEGQNVTLSCEQNLNHDAMYWYRQDPGQGLRLIYYSQIVNDFQKGDIAEGYSVSREKKESFPLTVTSAQKNPTAFYLCASRAGHGYTFGSGTRLTVV.

The rearrangement uses TRBV5-4 and TRBJ2-3; possibly TRBD2 for D (6 bases). The V and J ends lost 2 bases and 1 base respectively, with 11 bases between them. Germline CDR1 is SGHNT and CDR2 is YYREEE (reference sequence). The CDR3 consists of 15 residues. CDR3 protein: CASSFSSGGTDTQYF. CDR3 DNA sequence: TGTGCCAGCAGCTTTTCATCGGGGGGCACAGATACGCAGTATTTT.

The chain uses TRBV28 and TRBJ2-1, with 9 positions matching TRBD1. J lost 6 bases, V lost 3 bases, and 9 bases had no gene match. Germline V gene sequence: CDR1 MDHEN, CDR2 SYDVKM. This CDR3 comprises 16 residues. The CDR3 protein is CASSFLTGTGRNEQFF. For the CDR3, the DNA is TGTGCCAGCAGTTTCCTCACCGGGACAGGGCGCAATGAGCAGTTCTTC.

V gene TRBV5-8 combines with J gene TRBJ2-1; TRBD2 matches 8 bases. Germline CDR1 and CDR2: SGHTS and YDEGEE. The CDR3 is 16 amino acids. The ends lost 0 bases at V and 4 bases at J; junction bases unmatched: 6. The CDR3 DNA is TGTGCCAGCAGCTTGGGCTCGCGGGAGGTTTACAATGAGCAGTTCTTC. Translation gives CASSLGSREVYNEQFF.

The rearrangement links TRBV11-2 to TRBJ2-1; 10 positions match TRBD2. The V gene end was trimmed by 5 bases and the J gene end by 2 bases; junction bases not matched to a gene: 3. This CDR3 region has 15 residues. In germline, CDR1 is SGHAT, CDR2 FQNNGV. This chain's CDR3 is CASSPSGSAYNEQFF. DNA for the CDR3: TGTGCCAGCAGCCCTAGCGGGAGTGCCTACAATGAGCAGTTCTTC. Full variable domain (remainder filled in from reference TRBV11-2 and TRBJ2-1): EAGVAQSPRYKIIEKRQSVAFWCNPISGHATLYWYQQILGQGPKLLIQFQNNGVVDDSQLPKDRFSAERLKGVDSTLKIQPAKLEDSAVYLCASSPSGSAYNEQFFGPGTRLTVL.

J is TRBJ2-5 and V is TRBV10-2, with D unresolved. The assigned J gene may be wrong: the sequence end matches TRBJ2-7 better. Looked up from germline, CDR1 is WSHSY and CDR2 is SAAADI. The CDR3 has 15 residues. CDR3 region: CASRRPRESSYEQYF. The CDR3 nucleotides are TGCGCCAGCAGGAGGCCCAGAGAGAGCTCCTACGAGCAGTACTTC.

This clone was detected a few times. V and J are TRBV9 and TRBJ2-7, with 16 bases that match TRBD2. Germline V gene data show CDR1 as SGDLS and CDR2 as YYNGEE. After removal of 3 bases from V and 6 bases from J, the junction contained 6 bases not matched to a gene. This CDR3 spans 16 amino acids. CDR3 amino acids: CASSGGLAGGPGEQYF. The DNA for the CDR3 is TGTGCCAGCAGCGGGGGACTAGCGGGAGGGCCTGGCGAGCAGTACTTC.

V and J are TRBV28 and TRBJ1-5, with D possibly TRBD1 on 6 matching bases. There are 14 residues in the CDR3. Germline lookup yields CDR1 MDHEN and CDR2 SYDVKM. V lost 2 bases, J lost 1 base, and 6 bases lay in between. The DNA of the CDR3 is TGTGCCAGCAGTTTAGGGGGCAGCAATCAGCCCCAGCATTTT. This gives the protein CASSLGGSNQPQHF.

The chain joins TRBV7-2 to TRBJ2-4; 10 nucleotides match TRBD2. CDR3 size: 16 residues. V was pared by 0 bases and J by 4 bases, with 3 bases of the junction left unmatched. Germline CDR1 is SGHTA and CDR2 is FQGNSA. The CDR3 here is CASSLAAAGGKNIQYF. The DNA of the CDR3 is TGTGCCAGCAGCTTAGCGGCAGCGGGGGGGAAAAACATTCAGTACTTC.

The gene calls are TRBV7-5 and TRBJ2-2; the table's D call of TRBD2 was not tested on the DNA. TRBV7-5 is shown as a pseudogene. There are 17 residues in the CDR3. CDR3 in DNA: TGTGCCAGAAGCCTCCTGAGGTGCGGGCGAAAAACCGGGGAGCTGTTTTTT. It codes for CARSLLRCGRKTGELFF.

The chain has TRBV15 and TRBJ2-7; perhaps TRBD1 as D (6 bases). V lost 3 bases to trimming and J lost 2 bases, with 11 bases between them. The V gene's germline CDR1 is LNHNV and CDR2 YYDKDF (reference sequence). This CDR3 is built from 14 residues. The CDR3 sequence: CATSSTGRTYEQYF. The CDR3, as DNA: TGTGCCACCAGCAGCACAGGGAGAACCTACGAGCAGTACTTC.

CDR3 sequence reads: CAISESKLRSSYEQYF. DNA of the CDR3: TGTGCCATCAGTGAGTCGAAGCTGAGGAGCTCCTACGAGCAGTACTTC. The chain has TRBV10-3 and TRBJ2-7; D gene uncertain. The germline gives CDR1 ENHRY, CDR2 SYGVKD. Trimming shortened V by 0 bases and J by 0 bases, and 12 bases separated the two germline ends. CDR3 length: 16 residues.

The gene calls are TRBV7-9 and TRBJ1-6; the D gene is possibly TRBD1 (6 bases). The CDR3 totals 13 residues. Trimming took 2 bases from V and 7 from J, leaving 6 bases between them. The germline V gene has CDR1 SEHNR and CDR2 FQNEAQ (reference sequence). CDR3 in DNA: TGTGCCAGCAGCTTACAGGGGAATTCACCCCTCCACTTT. Protein product: CASSLQGNSPLHF.

This clone turned up a few times. V is TRBV5-1 and J is TRBJ2-2, with TRBD2 matching 13 bases. The CDR3 length is 16 residues. V lost 4 bases and J lost 5; bases outside the gene matches: 5. The germline V gene has CDR1 SGHRS and CDR2 YFSETQ. The CDR3 bases are TGCGCCAGCAGCCTGGGGACTAGCGGGGTTACCGGGGAGCTGTTTTTT. Protein product: CASSLGTSGVTGELFF.

The chain recombines TRBV1 with TRBJ2-1; the table assigns TRBD2, which was not confirmed against the DNA. TRBV1 is a pseudogene. This CDR3 has 16 amino acids. The CDR3 region is CTSSPGESSSYNEQFF. DNA of the CDR3: TGCACCAGCAGCCCCGGAGAGTCAAGCTCCTACAATGAGCAGTTCTTC.

This chain uses TRBV9 with TRBJ2-5, with TRBD2 matching 13 bases. The V gene's germline CDR1 is SGDLS and CDR2 YYNGEE. The CDR3 consists of 19 residues. V dropped 1 base and J dropped 11; count of bases not matched to a gene: 20. The CDR3 nucleotides are TGTGCCAGCAGCGTAAGTGGACTAGCGGGAGCCGGTTCTTCGGGGGAGCAGTACTTC. It codes for CASSVSGLAGAGSSGEQYF.

The chain recombines TRBV6-5 with TRBJ1-6; D remains unclear. Trimming shortened V by 7 bases and J by 3 bases, and 13 bases separated the two germline ends. The CDR3 runs 15 residues. The germline V gene has CDR1 MNHEY and CDR2 SVGAGI. This chain's CDR3 is CASTASGLYNSPLHF. The CDR3 DNA reads TGTGCCAGCACCGCCAGCGGTCTCTATAATTCACCCCTCCACTTT.

The chain links TRBV7-2 to TRBJ1-3; TRBD1 is a possible D gene (6 bases). The CDR3 is 17 residues long. The V end lost 4 bases, the J end lost 0 bases, and 16 bases lay between the germline ends. Germline V gene data show CDR1 as SGHTA and CDR2 as FQGNSA. CDR3 sequence: CASSSQPGQSSGNTIYF. In nucleotides, the CDR3 is TGTGCCAGCAGCTCCCAACCAGGACAGTCCTCTGGAAACACCATATATTTT.

The chain recombines TRBV4-1 with TRBJ1-1; D is perhaps TRBD1 (5 bases). Germline V gene lookup returns CDR1 MGHRA and CDR2 YSYEKL. This CDR3 has 15 amino acids. V gave up 3 bases and J gave up 5 bases, with 16 bases separating them. DNA of the CDR3: TGCGCCAGCAGCCATTCTCCGGGGGGTCAAACTGAAGCTTTCTTT. It is translated as CASSHSPGGQTEAFF.

This clone was counted between two and nine times. V is TRBV9 and J is TRBJ2-7; 9 positions agree with TRBD1. Trimming took 0 bases from V and 5 from J; bases not matched to a gene: 6. This CDR3 contains 15 residues. Germline loops: CDR1 SGDLS, CDR2 YYNGEE. This CDR3 reads CASSVGWDRAHEQYF. For the CDR3, the DNA is TGTGCCAGCAGCGTAGGTTGGGACAGGGCCCACGAGCAGTACTTC.

The rearrangement joins TRBV19 to TRBJ1-1, with a tentative D call TRBD1 (6 bases). Germline loops: CDR1 LNHDA, CDR2 SQIVND (reference sequence). The CDR3 covers 15 residues. V was shortened by 0 bases and J by 9 bases, with 17 bases between the two germline ends. The CDR3 bases are TGTGCCAGTAGTATAGATCTAACAGGGCAGGTGAAAGCTTTCTTT. This codes for CASSIDLTGQVKAFF.